These 6 T cell receptor beta chains came from one sample sequenced in a study. TCRdb independently ran MiXCR on the 5' RACE reads; one entry per CDR3 protein. Counted here are 62,000 or so distinct CDR3 sequences, under 25% occurring once; the ten biggest clones make up 2.5% to 3.5%. Sequenced sample: memory CD4+ T cells sorted from a lymph node. Subset indicated: memory CD4+ T cells, CD4+CD45RO+CD25-. The receptors stem from a female donor with breast cancer.

This sequence joins TRBV7-8 and TRBJ1-5, with unresolved D. Germline assignment: CDR1 SGHVS and CDR2 FQNEAQ. The CDR3 is made up of 14 amino acids. The V end was cut by 5 bases, the J end by 4 bases, with 12 bases between. The CDR3 DNA follows: TGTGCCAGCAGCCCCACGGGCCTGAATCAGCCCCAGCATTTT. It codes for CASSPTGLNQPQHF.

The chain carries TRBV20-1 and TRBJ2-2; D is uncertain. CDR3 length: 15 amino acids. V was pared by 1 base and J by 2 bases, with 11 bases between. Looked up from germline, CDR1 is DFQATT and CDR2 is SNEGSKA (reference sequence). The CDR3 loop reads CSARAGQINTGELFF. The CDR3 DNA reads as TGCAGTGCTAGAGCCGGCCAGATAAACACCGGGGAGCTGTTTTTT.

The table lists this clonotype with a few counts. The V gene is TRBV6-7, the J gene TRBJ1-6; 8 bases fit TRBD1. TRBV6-7 is flagged as an ORF with uncertain function. The CDR3 totals 15 residues. V was pared by 0 bases and J by 11 bases, with 6 bases of the junction left unmatched. Written as DNA, the CDR3 is TGTGCCAGCAGTTACTCTGGCCGACAGGGGCCACCCCTCCACTTT. As protein: CASSYSGRQGPPLHF.

The J gene is TRBJ1-5, the V gene TRBV12-3 or TRBV12-4; no clear D. Trimming shortened V by 7 bases and J by 0 bases, and 7 bases separated the two germline ends. This CDR3 comprises 13 residues. The CDR3 spells CASTPDSNQPQHF. CDR3 nucleotides: TGTGCCAGCACCCCAGATAGCAATCAGCCCCAGCATTTT.

Comment on this clonotype: The CDR3 does not close with the conserved phenylalanine or tryptophan, likely indicating a read error. The CDR3 DNA reads TGCAGTGCCCGAGCTGGCGGCACTGTAGCTTTCCTT. Amino acids: CSARAGGTVAFL. The gene calls are TRBV20-1 and TRBJ1-1; D not resolved. Germline loops: CDR1 DFQATT, CDR2 SNEGSKA (reference sequence). This CDR3 has 12 residues.

This clonotype was found a few times. V is TRBV4-3 and J is TRBJ2-7, with a possible D match to TRBD2 (5 bases). CDR1 and CDR2 from the germline V gene are LGHNA and YSLEER. Between the trimmed V and J ends, which lost 4 bases and 0 bases, there was a span of 13 bases. The CDR3 is 15 residues long. CDR3: CASSPAPGNSYEQYF. The DNA of the CDR3 is TGCGCCAGCAGCCCAGCCCCCGGGAACTCCTACGAGCAGTACTTC.